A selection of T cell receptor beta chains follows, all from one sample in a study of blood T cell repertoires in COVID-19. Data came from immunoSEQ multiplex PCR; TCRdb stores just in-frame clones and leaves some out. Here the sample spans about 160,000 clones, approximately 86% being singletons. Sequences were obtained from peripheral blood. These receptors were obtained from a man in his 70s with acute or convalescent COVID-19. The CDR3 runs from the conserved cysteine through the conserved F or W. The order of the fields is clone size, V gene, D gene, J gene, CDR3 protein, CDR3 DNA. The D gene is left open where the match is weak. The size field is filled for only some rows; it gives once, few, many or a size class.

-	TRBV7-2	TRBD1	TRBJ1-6	CASSQGGQGNSPLHF	TGTGCCAGCAGCCAAGGTGGACAGGGAAATTCACCCCTCCACTTT
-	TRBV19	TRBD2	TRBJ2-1	CASSSLAGLNNEQFF	TGTGCCAGTAGTAGTCTAGCGGGACTGAACAATGAGCAGTTCTTC
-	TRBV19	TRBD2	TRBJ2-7	CASSELAGVHEQYF	TGTGCCAGTAGTGAACTAGCGGGAGTCCACGAGCAGTACTTC
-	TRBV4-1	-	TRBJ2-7	CASSQTSGGASYEQYF	TGCGCCAGCAGCCAGACCTCTGGGGGCGCCTCCTACGAGCAGTACTTC
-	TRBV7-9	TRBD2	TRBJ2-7	CASSLGGFYEQYF	TGTGCCAGCAGCTTGGGGGGGTTCTACGAGCAGTACTTC
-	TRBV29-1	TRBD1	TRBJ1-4	CSVSTGGNEKLFF	TGCAGCGTCTCCACAGGGGGGAATGAAAAACTGTTTTTT
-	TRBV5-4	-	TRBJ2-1	CASSLVQRSNEQFF	TGTGCCAGCAGTCTGGTCCAGCGGAGCAATGAGCAGTTCTTC
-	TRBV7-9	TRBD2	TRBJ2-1	CASSLRENEQFF	TGTGCCAGCAGCTTGCGGGAGAATGAGCAGTTCTTC
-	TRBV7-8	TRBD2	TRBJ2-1	CASSLVTSGSRGNEQFF	TGTGCCAGCAGCTTAGTGACTAGCGGGAGTCGCGGCAATGAGCAGTTCTTC
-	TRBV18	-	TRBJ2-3	CASSPPNTTDTQYF	TGTGCCAGCTCACCACCGAACACGACAGATACGCAGTATTTT
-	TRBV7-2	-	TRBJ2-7	CASSSQGFSYEQYF	TGTGCCAGCAGCTCACAGGGATTTAGTTACGAGCAGTACTTC
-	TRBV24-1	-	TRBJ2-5	CATSDPGQTPETQYF	TGTGCCACCAGTGATCCCGGACAGACACCGGAGACCCAGTACTTC
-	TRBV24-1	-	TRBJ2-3	CATSAQGDTQYF	TGTGCCACCAGTGCCCAGGGGGATACGCAGTATTTT
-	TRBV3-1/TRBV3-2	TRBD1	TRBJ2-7	CASSRSSGTGGGEQYF	TGTGCCAGCAGCCGATCCTCCGGGACAGGGGGCGGAGAGCAGTACTTC
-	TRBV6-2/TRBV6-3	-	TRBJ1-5	CASSYDQGLGQPQHF	TGTGCCAGCAGTTACGATCAGGGACTGGGGCAGCCCCAGCATTTT
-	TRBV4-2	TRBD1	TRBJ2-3	CASSREDRAKGQYF	TGTGCCAGCAGCCGGGAGGACAGGGCGAAGGGGCAGTATTTT
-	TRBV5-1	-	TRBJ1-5	CASSLSGRGDQPQHF	TGCGCCAGCAGCTTGTCAGGGCGTGGGGATCAGCCCCAGCATTTT
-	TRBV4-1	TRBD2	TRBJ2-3	CASSQEGTSGSTDTQYF	TGCGCCAGCAGCCAAGAGGGGACTAGCGGGAGTACAGATACGCAGTATTTT
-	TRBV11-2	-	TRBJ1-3	CASSLSRGAGNTIYF	TGTGCCAGCAGCTTATCCAGGGGTGCTGGAAACACCATATATTTT
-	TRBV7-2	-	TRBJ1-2	CASSSNRENYGYTF	TGTGCCAGCAGCTCAAACAGGGAAAACTATGGCTACACCTTC
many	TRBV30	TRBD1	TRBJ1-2	CAWSDSGTGNYGYTF	TGTGCCTGGAGTGACTCCGGGACAGGCAACTATGGCTACACCTTC
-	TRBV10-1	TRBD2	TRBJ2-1	CASSGLAPTGNEQFF	TGCGCCAGCAGTGGACTAGCCCCTACGGGGAATGAGCAGTTCTTC
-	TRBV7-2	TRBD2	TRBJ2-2	CASSSSSGRLTGELFF	TGTGCCAGCAGCTCCTCTAGCGGGAGGTTGACCGGGGAGCTGTTTTTT
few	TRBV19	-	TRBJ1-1	CASSNRERYTEAFF	TGTGCCAGTAGTAACAGGGAGCGGTACACTGAAGCTTTCTTT
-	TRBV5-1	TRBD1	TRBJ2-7	CASARSGTGANEQYF	TGCGCCAGCGCAAGATCGGGGACAGGAGCTAACGAGCAGTACTTC
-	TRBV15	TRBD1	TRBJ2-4	CATSRVDRPNIQYF	TGTGCCACCAGCAGAGTGGACAGGCCAAACATTCAGTACTTC
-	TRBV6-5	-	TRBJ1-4	CASKHRRVNEKLFF	TGTGCCAGCAAACATCGACGGGTTAATGAAAAACTGTTTTTT
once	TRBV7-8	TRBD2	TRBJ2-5	CASSLAASGEETQYF	TGTGCCAGCAGCTTAGCGGCTAGCGGGGAAGAGACCCAGTACTTC
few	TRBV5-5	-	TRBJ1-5	CASSLESHYNQPQHF	TGTGCCAGCAGCTTGGAATCGCACTACAATCAGCCCCAGCATTTT
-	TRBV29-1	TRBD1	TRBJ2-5	CSVEVQGAQTQYF	TGCAGCGTTGAAGTACAGGGGGCACAGACCCAGTACTTC
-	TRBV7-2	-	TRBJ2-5	CASSLQLGGQETQYF	TGTGCCAGCAGCCTCCAGCTCGGAGGTCAAGAGACCCAGTACTTC
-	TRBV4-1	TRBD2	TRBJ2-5	CASSQTSGIRETQYF	TGCGCCAGCAGCCAGACTAGCGGGATAAGAGAGACCCAGTACTTC
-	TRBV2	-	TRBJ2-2	CASSEAGWSGGELFF	TGTGCCAGCAGTGAAGCCGGGTGGAGCGGCGGGGAGCTGTTTTTT
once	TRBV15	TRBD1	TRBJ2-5	CATSNDRGLWETQYF	TGTGCCACCAGCAACGACAGGGGGCTGTGGGAGACCCAGTACTTC
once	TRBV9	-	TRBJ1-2	CASSVGAEINYGYTF	TGTGCCAGCAGCGTAGGGGCAGAGATTAACTATGGCTACACCTTC
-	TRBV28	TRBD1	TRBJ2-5	CASSSRQDRVQETQYF	TGTGCCAGCAGTTCGCGGCAGGACAGGGTTCAAGAGACCCAGTACTTC
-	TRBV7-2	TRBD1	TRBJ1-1	CASSPLQGAGEAFF	TGTGCCAGCAGCCCTTTGCAGGGGGCGGGTGAAGCTTTCTTT
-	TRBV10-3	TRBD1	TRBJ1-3	CASQTGSGNTIYF	TGTGCCAGCCAGACAGGGTCCGGAAACACCATATATTTT
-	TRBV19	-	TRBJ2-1	CASRPPGVPYNEQFF	TGTGCCAGTAGGCCCCCGGGAGTCCCCTACAATGAGCAGTTCTTC
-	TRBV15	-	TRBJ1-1	CATSREEGNTEAFF	TGTGCCACCAGCAGAGAGGAGGGTAACACTGAAGCTTTCTTT
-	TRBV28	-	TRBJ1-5	CASKTAPGNQPQHF	TGTGCCAGCAAAACAGCTCCGGGCAATCAGCCCCAGCATTTT
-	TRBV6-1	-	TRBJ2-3	CASSEWYRVTDTQYF	TGTGCCAGCAGTGAATGGTACAGGGTCACAGATACGCAGTATTTT
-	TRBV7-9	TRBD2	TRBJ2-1	CASSSLAGVGNEQFF	TGTGCCAGCAGCTCCCTAGCGGGAGTAGGTAATGAGCAGTTCTTC
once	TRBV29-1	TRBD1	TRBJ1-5	CSVAQNRGTQPQHF	TGCAGCGTGGCCCAAAACAGGGGTACTCAGCCCCAGCATTTT
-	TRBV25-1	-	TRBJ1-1	CASSGGTYLVNTEAFF	TGTGCCAGCAGTGGGGGGACATACCTGGTGAACACTGAAGCTTTCTTT
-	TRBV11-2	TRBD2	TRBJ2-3	CASSRGLAGVTDTQYF	TGTGCCAGCAGCAGAGGACTAGCGGGGGTCACAGATACGCAGTATTTT